These 17 T cell receptor beta chains originate from one sample sequenced in a study of blood T cell repertoires in COVID-19. Only in-frame clones appear in the TCRdb table, and some are missing; sequencing was by immunoSEQ multiplex PCR. This table holds 350,000 to 450,000 clones, around 87% found once. The sample was peripheral blood. The origin of the receptors is a human donor in a cohort sampled during active COVID-19.

The V gene is TRBV5-1, the J gene TRBJ1-2, with 8 nucleotides matching TRBD1. This CDR3 is built from 13 residues. The V segment lost 4 bases and the J segment 4 bases; nucleotides outside the gene matches: 3. CDR1 is SGHRS and CDR2 is YFSETQ in the germline V gene. Written as DNA, the CDR3 is TGCGCCAGCAGCGGCAGGGGGCTCTATGGCTACACCTTC. It encodes CASSGRGLYGYTF.

The V gene is TRBV6-5, the J gene TRBJ2-2, with 11 bases matching TRBD2. V was clipped by 6 bases and J by 5 bases; unmatched bases: 5. The CDR3 totals 15 residues. CDR1 is MNHEY and CDR2 is SVGAGI in the germline V gene. CDR3 coding DNA: TGTGCCAGCAGCATTAGCGGGGGGGATACCGGGGAGCTGTTTTTT. Translated: CASSISGGDTGELFF.

This clone has more than one count but fewer than ten. The chain is built from TRBV24-1 and TRBJ1-5, with unresolved D. Trimming removed 5 bases from V and 3 bases from J, with 10 bases in between. The CDR3 loop spans 14 amino acids. The germline V gene has CDR1 KGHDR and CDR2 SFDVKD. The DNA for the CDR3 is TGTGCCACCAGTGGCGCGGGGTCCAATCAGCCCCAGCATTTT. Its translation is CATSGAGSNQPQHF.

The rearrangement uses TRBV28 and TRBJ1-2, with 8 positions matching TRBD1. The CDR3 is made up of 13 amino acids. Germline CDR1 and CDR2: MDHEN and SYDVKM. The V gene end was trimmed by 11 bases and the J gene end by 3 bases; junction bases not matched to a gene: 8. The CDR3 sequence is CAGAGGAHYGYTF. CDR3 bases: TGTGCCGGTGCAGGGGGCGCCCACTATGGCTACACCTTC.

The rearrangement joins TRBV9 to TRBJ2-3, with TRBD1 matching over 9 bases. After removal of 3 bases from V and 3 bases from J, the junction contained 5 bases not matched to a gene. CDR1 and CDR2 from the germline V gene are SGDLS and YYNGEE. The CDR3 is 15 amino acids. CDR3 sequence (DNA): TGTGCCAGCAGCGCTTGGGACAGGGTGACAGATACGCAGTATTTT. Its protein product is CASSAWDRVTDTQYF.

This chain connects TRBV7-8 to TRBJ1-5, with D unresolved. The CDR3 is 15 residues long. Germline-derived CDR1 and CDR2 are SGHVS and FQNEAQ. V was pared by 2 bases and J by 0 bases, with 8 bases between. The CDR3 is CASSLSRHSNQPQHF. The CDR3, as DNA: TGTGCCAGCAGCTTATCGAGACATAGCAATCAGCCCCAGCATTTT.

The chain links TRBV5-1 to TRBJ1-6, with a weak D call TRBD1 (5 bases). CDR3 length: 14 amino acids. V was pared by 1 base and J by 5 bases, with 7 bases between. Per the germline V gene, CDR1 is SGHRS and CDR2 is YFSETQ. The CDR3 region has the DNA TGCGCCAGCAGCTTGTTACAGGATAATTCACCCCTCCACTTT. Its translation: CASSLLQDNSPLHF.

The chain carries TRBV19 and TRBJ2-1; D may be TRBD1 (7 bases). From germline, CDR1 is LNHDA and CDR2 SQIVND (reference sequence). The CDR3 has 15 amino acids. V gave up 7 bases and J gave up 0 bases, with 13 bases separating them. The CDR3: CASNAGQSSYNEQFF. CDR3 DNA sequence: TGTGCCAGTAACGCGGGACAGTCCTCCTACAATGAGCAGTTCTTC. The full variable domain, its missing parts supplied by reference TRBV19 and TRBJ2-1, is DGGITQSPKYLFRKEGQNVTLSCEQNLNHDAMYWYRQDPGQGLRLIYYSQIVNDFQKGDIAEGYSVSREKKESFPLTVTSAQKNPTAFYLCASNAGQSSYNEQFFGPGTRLTVL.

The rearrangement links TRBV7-3 to TRBJ2-3, with 8 bases fitting TRBD2. V was clipped by 1 base and J by 6 bases; unmatched bases: 6. This CDR3 is 15 amino acids long. Germline-derived CDR1 and CDR2 are SGHTA and FQGTGA. The CDR3 DNA sequence: TGTGCCAGCAGCTTAATTCGGGGGGGCCGGGATACGCAGTATTTT. Residues: CASSLIRGGRDTQYF. Supplemented by reference TRBV7-3 and TRBJ2-3, the full variable domain reads GAGVSQTPSNKVTEKGKYVELRCDPISGHTALYWYRQSLGQGPEFLIYFQGTGAADDSGLPNDRFFAVRPEGSVSTLKIQRTERGDSAVYLCASSLIRGGRDTQYFGPGTRLTVL.

V and J are TRBV7-9 and TRBJ2-7, with a possible D match to TRBD1 (5 bases). The CDR3 extends over 15 amino acids. Germline V gene sequence: CDR1 SEHNR, CDR2 FQNEAQ (reference sequence). Deletions cut 5 bases from V and 2 bases from J, with 16 bases between. CDR3 DNA: TGTGCCAGCAGCCACTCCAGGGTATCTGCCTACGAGCAGTACTTC. Protein: CASSHSRVSAYEQYF.

The rearrangement uses TRBV19 and TRBJ2-3; 11 nucleotides line up with TRBD2. Trimming removed 5 bases from V and 8 bases from J; junction bases left unmatched: 18. Germline CDR1 is LNHDA and CDR2 is SQIVND (reference sequence). The CDR3 runs 18 residues. CDR3 sequence: CASSLPPVLAGVYVTQYF. Here the CDR3 DNA reads TGTGCCAGTAGTTTACCCCCTGTACTAGCGGGAGTTTATGTTACGCAGTATTTT.

The rearrangement uses TRBV12-3 or TRBV12-4 and TRBJ2-1; TRBD1 matches 8 bases. J lost 8 bases, V lost 6 bases, and 6 bases had no gene match. The CDR3 loop spans 13 amino acids. CDR3 nucleotide sequence: TGTGCCAGCAGCTCAGGACAGGGCCATGAGCAGTTCTTC. Amino acids: CASSSGQGHEQFF.

The chain links TRBV29-1 to TRBJ2-3, with 8 positions matching TRBD1. There are 13 residues in the CDR3. V lost 7 bases to trimming and J lost 2 bases; unmatched junction nucleotides: 5. Germline CDR1 and CDR2: SQVTM and ANQGSEA. CDR3 sequence: CSAWDRTTDTQYF. CDR3 nucleotides: TGCAGCGCCTGGGACAGGACCACAGATACGCAGTATTTT.

The rearrangement joins TRBV25-1 to TRBJ2-1; no firm D call. The CDR3 totals 16 residues. Trimming took 4 bases from V and 8 from J, leaving 21 bases between them. CDR1 and CDR2 from the germline V gene are MGHDK and SYGVNS. The CDR3 loop is CASSGQEAPLYDEQFF. The CDR3 DNA reads as TGTGCCAGCAGTGGCCAGGAAGCTCCTTTGTACGATGAGCAGTTCTTC.

The count of this clone is one. CDR3 in amino acids: CASSLASGGPTDTQYF. CDR3 sequence (DNA): TGTGCCAGCAGCTTAGCTAGCGGGGGCCCTACGGATACGCAGTATTTT. V and J are TRBV7-9 and TRBJ2-3; 9 nucleotides match TRBD2. The germline gives CDR1 SEHNR, CDR2 FQNEAQ (reference sequence). This CDR3 has 16 residues. J lost 6 bases, V lost 0 bases, and 7 bases had no gene match.

The rearrangement joins TRBV28 to TRBJ1-4; no clear D. This CDR3 has 14 amino acids. Trimming removed 6 bases from V and 4 bases from J, with 12 bases in between. Germline-derived CDR1 and CDR2 are MDHEN and SYDVKM. The CDR3 sequence is CASRITTSNEKLFF. As DNA, the CDR3 is TGTGCCAGCAGAATAACAACAAGTAATGAAAAACTGTTTTTT.

The chain employs TRBV6-6 and TRBJ1-6; 10 positions match TRBD1. V was pared by 6 bases and J by 7 bases, with 6 bases of the junction left unmatched. CDR3 length: 15 amino acids. CDR1 and CDR2 (germline): MNHNY, SVGAGI (reference sequence). CDR3 sequence reads: CASRPGTGDNSPLHF. CDR3 in DNA: TGTGCCAGCAGACCCGGGACAGGGGACAATTCACCCCTCCACTTT.